The sequence of this T cell receptor beta chain was determined in a study of T cell changes during pregnancy in multiple sclerosis. Profiling relied on immunoSEQ multiplex PCR, and the TCRdb table lists in-frame clones only, not all of them. The sample comprises 70,000 to 85,000 clones, around 90% of which are singletons, and about 1.5% rests with the top ten. The V end was cut by 3 bases, the J end by 2 bases, with 16 bases between. The V gene's germline CDR1 is SQVTM and CDR2 ANQGSEA. The CDR3 is 15 residues long. The source is a female donor with multiple sclerosis, enrolled in a pregnancy study. V gene TRBV29-1 combines with J gene TRBJ1-1, with D possibly matching TRBD1 (5 bases). The sample in question was peripheral blood, obtained before pregnancy. In DNA, the CDR3 is TGCAGCGTTGATGGGGGGAAACTGGGTAACACTGAAGCTTTCTTT. This sequence encodes CSVDGGKLGNTEAFF. The full variable domain, in which reference TRBV29-1 and TRBJ1-1 provide the parts outside the CDR3, is SAVISQKPSRDICQRGTSLTIQCQVDSQVTMMFWYRQQPGQSLTLIATANQGSEATYESGFVIDKFPISRPNLTFSTLTVSNMSPEDSSIYLCSVDGGKLGNTEAFFGQGTRLTVV.